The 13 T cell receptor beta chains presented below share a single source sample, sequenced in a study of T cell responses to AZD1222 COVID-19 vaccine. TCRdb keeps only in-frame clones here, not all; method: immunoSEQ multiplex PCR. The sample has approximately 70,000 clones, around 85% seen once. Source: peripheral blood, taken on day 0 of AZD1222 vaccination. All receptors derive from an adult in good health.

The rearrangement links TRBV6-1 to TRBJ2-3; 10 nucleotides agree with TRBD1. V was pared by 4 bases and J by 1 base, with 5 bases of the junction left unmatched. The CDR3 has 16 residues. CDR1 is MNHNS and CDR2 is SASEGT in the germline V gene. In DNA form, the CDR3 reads TGTGCCAGCAGTGTAGACAGGGGGCCCCGCACAGATACGCAGTATTTT. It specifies CASSVDRGPRTDTQYF.

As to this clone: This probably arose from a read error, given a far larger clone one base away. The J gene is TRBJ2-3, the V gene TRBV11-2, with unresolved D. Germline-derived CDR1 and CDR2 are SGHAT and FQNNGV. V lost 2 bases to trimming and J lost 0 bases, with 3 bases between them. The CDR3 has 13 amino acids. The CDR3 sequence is CASSLLSTDTQYF. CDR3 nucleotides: TGTGCCAGCAGCTTATTGAGCACAGATACGCAGTATTTT.

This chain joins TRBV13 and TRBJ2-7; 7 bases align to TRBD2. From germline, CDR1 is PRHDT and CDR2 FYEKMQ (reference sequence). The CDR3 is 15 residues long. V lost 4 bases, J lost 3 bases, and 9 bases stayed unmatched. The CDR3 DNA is TGTGCCAGCAGCTCCCCCGGGACTACGGACTACGAGCAGTACTTC. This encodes CASSSPGTTDYEQYF.

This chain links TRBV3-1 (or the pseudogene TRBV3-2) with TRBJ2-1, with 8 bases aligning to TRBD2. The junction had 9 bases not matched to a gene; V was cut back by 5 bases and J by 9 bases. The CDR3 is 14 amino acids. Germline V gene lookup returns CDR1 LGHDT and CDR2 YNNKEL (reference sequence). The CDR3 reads CASSYGTRTGEQFF. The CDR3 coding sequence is TGTGCCAGCAGCTATGGGACTAGGACCGGTGAGCAGTTCTTC.

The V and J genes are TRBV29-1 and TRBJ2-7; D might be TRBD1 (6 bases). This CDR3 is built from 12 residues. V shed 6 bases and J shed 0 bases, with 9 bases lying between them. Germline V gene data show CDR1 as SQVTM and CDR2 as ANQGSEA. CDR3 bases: TGCAGCGTCCGGGACAACTCCTACGAGCAGTACTTC. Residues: CSVRDNSYEQYF.

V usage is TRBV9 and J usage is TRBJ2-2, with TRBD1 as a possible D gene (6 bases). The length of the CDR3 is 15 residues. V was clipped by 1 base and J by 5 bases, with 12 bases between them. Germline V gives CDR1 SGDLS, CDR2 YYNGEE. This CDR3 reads CASSVWGRGTGELFF. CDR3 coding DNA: TGTGCCAGCAGCGTATGGGGGCGCGGGACCGGGGAGCTGTTTTTT.

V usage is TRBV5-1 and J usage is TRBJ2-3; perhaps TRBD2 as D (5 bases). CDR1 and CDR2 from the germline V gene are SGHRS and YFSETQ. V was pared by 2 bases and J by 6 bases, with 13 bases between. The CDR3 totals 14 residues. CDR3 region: CASSFKLGGDTQYF. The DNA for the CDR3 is TGCGCCAGCAGCTTTAAACTAGGCGGGGATACGCAGTATTTT.

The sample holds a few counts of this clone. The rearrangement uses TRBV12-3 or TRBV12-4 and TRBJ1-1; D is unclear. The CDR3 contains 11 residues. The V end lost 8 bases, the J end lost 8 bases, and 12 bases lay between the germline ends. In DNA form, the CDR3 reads TGTGCCAGCGGCCTCCTGGGGGAAGCTTTCTTT. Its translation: CASGLLGEAFF.

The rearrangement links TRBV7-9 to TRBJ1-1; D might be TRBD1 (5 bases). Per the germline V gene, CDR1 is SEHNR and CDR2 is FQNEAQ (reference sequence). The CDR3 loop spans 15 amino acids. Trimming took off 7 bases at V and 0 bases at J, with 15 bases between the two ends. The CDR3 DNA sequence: TGTGCCAGCACCCCCGGGGGGGTGATGAACACTGAAGCTTTCTTT. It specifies CASTPGGVMNTEAFF.

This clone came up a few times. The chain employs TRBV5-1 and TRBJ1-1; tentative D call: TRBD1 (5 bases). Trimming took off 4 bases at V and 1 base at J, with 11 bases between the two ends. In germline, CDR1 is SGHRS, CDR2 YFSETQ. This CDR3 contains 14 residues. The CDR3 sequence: CASSADIWNTEAFF. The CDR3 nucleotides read TGCGCCAGCAGCGCGGACATTTGGAACACTGAAGCTTTCTTT.

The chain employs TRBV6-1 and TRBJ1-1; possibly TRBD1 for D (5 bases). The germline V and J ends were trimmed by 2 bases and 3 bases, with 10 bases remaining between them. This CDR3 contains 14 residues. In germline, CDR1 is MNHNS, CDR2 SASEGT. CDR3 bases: TGTGCCAGCAGTGAATGGGGGGGGGACACTGAAGCTTTCTTT. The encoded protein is CASSEWGGDTEAFF.

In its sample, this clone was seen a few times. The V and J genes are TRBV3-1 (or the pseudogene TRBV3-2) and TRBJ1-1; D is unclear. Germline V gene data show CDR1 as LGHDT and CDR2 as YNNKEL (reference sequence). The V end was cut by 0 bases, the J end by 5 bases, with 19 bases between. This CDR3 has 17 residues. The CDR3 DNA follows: TGTGCCAGCAGCCAAGAGGGCGGGATTCCAAGGGTTACTGAAGCTTTCTTT. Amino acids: CASSQEGGIPRVTEAFF.

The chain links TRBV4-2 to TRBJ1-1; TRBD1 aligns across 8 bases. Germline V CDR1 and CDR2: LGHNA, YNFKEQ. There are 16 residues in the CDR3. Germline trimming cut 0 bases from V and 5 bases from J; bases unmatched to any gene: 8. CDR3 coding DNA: TGTGCCAGCAGCCAAGAGTTTCAGGGGGCGAGGACTGAAGCTTTCTTT. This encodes CASSQEFQGARTEAFF.